Only one count was recorded for the clone carrying this T cell receptor beta chain. Generated by immunoSEQ multiplex PCR, the TCRdb table keeps only in-frame clones and is missing some. This table holds about 98,000 clones, 92% found once. The sample comes from a study of T cell changes during pregnancy in multiple sclerosis. The sample in question was peripheral blood, obtained after pregnancy. The sequence came from a female donor in good health, enrolled as a control in a pregnancy study.

The CDR3 DNA reads TGTGCCAGCAGTTTAGATCAGGACAGGGTAAACACCGGGGAGCTGTTTTTT. This codes for CASSLDQDRVNTGELFF. J is TRBJ2-2 and V is TRBV28, with TRBD1 matching 8 bases. The CDR3 loop spans 17 amino acids. Trimming at V came to 2 bases and at J to 2 bases, leaving 7 bases not matched to a gene. CDR1 is MDHEN and CDR2 is SYDVKM in the germline V gene.